This T cell receptor beta chain came from a study of T cells in localized non-small cell lung cancer. Germline trimming cut 8 bases from V and 2 bases from J; bases unmatched to any gene: 9. The germline CDR1 and CDR2 sequences are MNHEY and SVGAGI. This CDR3 has 15 amino acids. The repertoire was sequenced with immunoSEQ multiplex PCR; TCRdb's copy has only in-frame clones and lacks some. The profile covers more than 20,000 clones, with 84% appearing a single time and approximately 5% taken by the ten largest. This specimen was PBMCs, taken before any cancer treatment. This receptor was identified in a man aged 35-75 years with stage II lung adenocarcinoma. This chain links TRBV6-5 with TRBJ1-2; TRBD1 agrees at 9 bases. The CDR3 nucleotides read TGTGCCAGCGGTACAGGGGGCGCGGGAAACTATGGCTACACCTTC. Encoded protein: CASGTGGAGNYGYTF.